Following are 31 T cell receptor beta chains from one sample sequenced in a study of OX40 agonist ivuxolimab in advanced cancers. TCRdb's copy holds only in-frame clones and misses some; the assay was immunoSEQ multiplex PCR. Of about 17,000 clones listed, about 89% were seen once; the top ten hold around 64%. The sequenced sample was CD4+ or CD8+ T cells sorted from blood, obtained in a trial of the OX40 agonist ivuxolimab. The receptors come from an adult with an advanced solid tumor such as melanoma, head and neck, liver or kidney cancer.

The chain combines TRBV6-5 with TRBJ2-2, with 10 bases lining up with TRBD1. CDR3 size: 15 residues. In germline, CDR1 is MNHEY, CDR2 SVGAGI. The V gene end was trimmed by 6 bases and the J gene end by 6 bases; junction bases not matched to a gene: 7. Here the CDR3 reads CASRPGQGMSGELFF. CDR3 coding DNA: TGTGCCAGCAGGCCGGGACAGGGGATGTCCGGGGAGCTGTTTTTT.

In this sample, this clone turned up a few times. The chain combines TRBV6-5 with TRBJ1-1; possibly TRBD1 for D (5 bases). V was clipped by 5 bases and J by 2 bases, with 12 bases between them. The CDR3 sequence is 14 residues long. CDR1 is MNHEY and CDR2 is SVGAGI in the germline V gene. The CDR3 sequence is CASSDGTPNTEAFF. The CDR3 nucleotides are TGTGCCAGCAGTGACGGGACTCCCAACACTGAAGCTTTCTTT.

The chain employs TRBV19 and TRBJ1-1; D uncertain. Trimming shortened V by 3 bases and J by 3 bases, and 11 bases separated the two germline ends. Per the germline V gene, CDR1 is LNHDA and CDR2 is SQIVND (reference sequence). This CDR3 has 14 residues. For the CDR3, the DNA is TGTGCCAGTAGTATTCCCTCCTGGGACACTGAAGCTTTCTTT. It encodes CASSIPSWDTEAFF.

The genes are TRBV6-6 and TRBJ2-7; D gene uncertain. V lost 5 bases and J 2 bases, leaving 10 bases between the germline ends. The CDR3 is 13 residues long. CDR1 is MNHNY and CDR2 is SVGAGI in the germline V gene (reference sequence). The CDR3 region has the DNA TGTGCCAGCAGTACTCAGTCAGCCTACGAGCAGTACTTC. Translation gives CASSTQSAYEQYF.

The V gene is TRBV27, the J gene TRBJ2-7, with D maybe TRBD2 (5 bases). CDR1 and CDR2 from the germline V gene are MNHEY and SMNVEV (reference sequence). V lost 3 bases to trimming and J lost 7 bases, with 31 bases between them. This CDR3 contains 19 residues. CDR3 coding DNA: TGTGCCAGCAGTTTTCTCTCGACACTACGCCCGGGAAGGACTGGGGAGCAGTACTTC. Its protein product is CASSFLSTLRPGRTGEQYF.

The J gene is TRBJ1-2, the V gene TRBV7-2; no definite D call. V lost 0 bases and J lost 8, with 19 bases in between. Germline CDR1 reads SGHTA; CDR2 reads FQGNSA. CDR3 size: 16 residues. Here the CDR3 DNA reads TGTGCCAGCAGCTTAGCTCCCTGGGGAACTAAGTGGGGCTACACCTTC. It codes for CASSLAPWGTKWGYTF.

The rearrangement links TRBV9 to TRBJ2-1; 7 bases are shared with TRBD2. V was clipped by 0 bases and J by 4 bases; unmatched bases: 7. Germline V gives CDR1 SGDLS, CDR2 YYNGEE. The CDR3 spans 16 residues. The CDR3 loop is CASSVGGEGLYNEQFF. In DNA form, the CDR3 reads TGTGCCAGCAGCGTAGGCGGGGAGGGCCTTTACAATGAGCAGTTCTTC.

This clone was seen only a few times. The chain employs TRBV4-2 and TRBJ2-1; 12 positions agree with TRBD2. This CDR3 has 15 amino acids. V shed 0 bases and J 7 bases; nucleotides not matched to a gene: 1. Germline values: CDR1 LGHNA, CDR2 YNFKEQ. This chain's CDR3 is CASSQDTSGGNEQFF. CDR3 nucleotides: TGTGCCAGCAGCCAAGATACTAGCGGGGGGAATGAGCAGTTCTTC.

The V and J genes are TRBV5-1 and TRBJ2-1; D might be TRBD2 (5 bases). V gave up 1 base and J gave up 9 bases, with 20 bases separating them. The germline gives CDR1 SGHRS, CDR2 YFSETQ. The CDR3 has 16 residues. The DNA for the CDR3 is TGCGCCAGCAGCTTGCCCGACTACCGACCCATGGGTGAGCAGTTCTTC. Translated: CASSLPDYRPMGEQFF.

This chain uses TRBV11-3 with TRBJ2-7, with unresolved D. In germline, CDR1 is SGHNT, CDR2 YENEEA. The CDR3 covers 14 residues. Deletions cut 5 bases from V and 6 bases from J, with 17 bases between. CDR3 residues: CASSPRSGSGEQYF. CDR3 DNA: TGTGCCAGCAGCCCACGGTCGGGCTCGGGCGAGCAGTACTTC.

The CDR3 nucleotides are TGTGCCATAAGATCCACAGATACGCAGTATTTT. Residues: CAIRSTDTQYF. The chain combines TRBV7-9 with TRBJ2-3, with D unresolved. The germline CDR1 and CDR2 sequences are SEHNR and FQNEAQ (reference sequence). Trimming cost V 10 bases and J 2 bases, with 7 bases left between them. The CDR3 runs to 11 residues. Full variable domain (rest looked up from reference TRBV7-9 and TRBJ2-3): DTGVSQNPRHKITKRGQNVTFRCDPISEHNRLYWYRQTLGQGPEFLTYFQNEAQLEKSRLLSDRFSAERPKGSFSTLEIQRTEQGDSAMYLCAIRSTDTQYFGPGTRLTVL.

V usage is TRBV7-2 and J usage is TRBJ2-1; weak D call: TRBD2 (6 bases). Between the trimmed V and J ends, which lost 6 bases and 3 bases, there was a span of 15 bases. CDR3 length: 15 residues. From germline, CDR1 is SGHTA and CDR2 FQGNSA. The CDR3 sequence is CASRQRGNGYNEQFF. The CDR3 DNA sequence: TGTGCCAGCAGGCAACGGGGGAACGGCTACAATGAGCAGTTCTTC.

This clone was seen once. The chain links TRBV5-4 to TRBJ1-5, with 12 bases matching TRBD1. J lost 2 bases, V lost 5 bases, and 5 bases had no gene match. The germline V gene encodes CDR1 SGHNT and CDR2 YYREEE (reference sequence). The CDR3 totals 16 residues. The CDR3: CASRGQGAGGNQPQHF. CDR3 coding DNA: TGTGCCAGCAGGGGACAGGGGGCGGGTGGCAATCAGCCCCAGCATTTT.

The V gene is TRBV6-5, the J gene TRBJ2-1; D is perhaps TRBD2 (5 bases). The V end was cut by 6 bases, the J end by 8 bases, with 14 bases between. CDR3 length: 13 amino acids. Germline CDR1 and CDR2: MNHEY and SVGAGI. CDR3: CASSLSLLDEQFF. As DNA, the CDR3 is TGTGCCAGCAGCCTATCCTTACTAGATGAGCAGTTCTTC.

This clone is labeled as medium-sized. The chain employs TRBV4-3 and TRBJ1-2; possibly TRBD1 for D (5 bases). The V end was cut by 0 bases, the J end by 5 bases, with 13 bases between. CDR1 is LGHNA and CDR2 is YSLEER in the germline V gene. The CDR3 is 15 residues long. In DNA form, the CDR3 reads TGCGCCAGCAGCCAAGATTATTACGGGGCTTATGGCTACACCTTC. It encodes CASSQDYYGAYGYTF.

The genes are TRBV10-3 and TRBJ1-1; possibly TRBD1 for D (6 bases). CDR1 and CDR2 (germline): ENHRY, SYGVKD. The CDR3 contains 16 residues. V was pared by 4 bases and J by 2 bases, with 17 bases between. CDR3 nucleotides: TGTGCCATCAGTGCCTTCCTGCAGGGGTCCAACACTGAAGCTTTCTTT. Its translation: CAISAFLQGSNTEAFF.

This clone showed up just once. The chain employs TRBV9 and TRBJ2-7; TRBD1 matches 7 bases. This CDR3 is 15 amino acids long. Trimming removed 3 bases from V and 2 bases from J; junction bases left unmatched: 8. Germline V gene sequence: CDR1 SGDLS, CDR2 YYNGEE. The CDR3, as DNA: TGTGCCAGCAGCGGTAGACAGGGTAATACCTACGAGCAGTACTTC. Its protein is CASSGRQGNTYEQYF.

This rearrangement joins TRBV19 to TRBJ2-1; D gene ambiguous. V was clipped by 5 bases and J by 5 bases, with 10 bases between them. The CDR3 is made up of 13 amino acids. The germline V gene has CDR1 LNHDA and CDR2 SQIVND (reference sequence). CDR3 amino acids: CASSAGRHNEQFF. The CDR3 DNA sequence: TGTGCCAGTAGTGCCGGACGTCACAATGAGCAGTTCTTC.

The rearrangement joins TRBV19 to TRBJ1-5, with 9 bases lining up with TRBD1. After removal of 6 bases from V and 0 bases from J, the junction contained 3 bases not matched to a gene. The CDR3 consists of 15 residues. Germline V gives CDR1 LNHDA, CDR2 SQIVND (reference sequence). CDR3 loop: CASRSTGGSNQPQHF. Written as DNA, the CDR3 is TGTGCCAGTAGATCGACAGGGGGTAGCAATCAGCCCCAGCATTTT. The entire variable domain, with the rest obtained from reference TRBV19 and TRBJ1-5, is as follows: DGGITQSPKYLFRKEGQNVTLSCEQNLNHDAMYWYRQDPGQGLRLIYYSQIVNDFQKGDIAEGYSVSREKKESFPLTVTSAQKNPTAFYLCASRSTGGSNQPQHFGDGTRLSIL.

The chain employs TRBV27 and TRBJ1-1; tentatively, D is TRBD1 (5 bases). Trimming cost V 8 bases and J 1 base, with 8 bases left between them. The CDR3 covers 12 residues. Germline CDR1 MNHEY, CDR2 SMNVEV (reference sequence). The CDR3: CASSRGNTEAFF. Written as DNA, the CDR3 is TGTGCCAGCTCAAGGGGGAACACTGAAGCTTTCTTT.

This CDR3 reads CASSSTSGNHEQYF. CDR3 nucleotides: TGTGCCAGCAGCTCGACTAGCGGCAACCACGAGCAGTACTTC. J is TRBJ2-7 and V is TRBV7-6, with TRBD2 matching over 9 bases. Losses at the gene ends were 4 bases for V and 5 bases for J; bases not matched to a gene: 6. From germline, CDR1 is SGHVS and CDR2 FNYEAQ. This CDR3 has 14 residues.

J is TRBJ2-7 and V is TRBV30, with D tentatively TRBD1 (6 bases). This CDR3 has 15 residues. The germline CDR1 and CDR2 sequences are GTSNPN and SVGIG (reference sequence). Trimming left V 0 bases short and J 1 base short, with 13 bases between. The DNA of the CDR3 is TGTGCCTGGAGTGTAACGGGACACTTTTCCTACGAGCAGTACTTC. Translation: CAWSVTGHFSYEQYF. Based on the CDR3 plus reference TRBV30 and TRBJ2-7, the full variable domain is SQTIHQWPATLVQPVGSPLSLECTVEGTSNPNLYWYRQAAGRGLQLLFYSVGIGQISSEVPQNLSASRPQDRQFILSSKKLLLSDSGFYLCAWSVTGHFSYEQYFGPGTRLTVT.

V is TRBV4-3 and J is TRBJ1-5; possible D gene TRBD1, 5 bases. The CDR3 sequence is 15 residues long. V was cut by 4 bases and J by 2 bases, with 12 bases left in between. Germline V lookup: CDR1 LGHNA, CDR2 YSLEER. CDR3 sequence (DNA): TGCGCCAGCAGCCCGTCTAGGGGTGGCAATCAGCCCCAGCATTTT. Amino acid sequence: CASSPSRGGNQPQHF.

The chain couples TRBV7-2 to TRBJ2-2; TRBD1 is a possible D gene (6 bases). CDR1 and CDR2 from the germline V gene are SGHTA and FQGNSA. Trimming pared 7 bases from V and 6 bases from J, leaving 15 bases between. The length of the CDR3 is 14 residues. DNA of the CDR3: TGTGCCAGCAAAAACAGGGAACCCCCCGGGGAGCTGTTTTTT. Amino acid sequence: CASKNREPPGELFF. The full variable domain, with the rest looked up from reference TRBV7-2 and TRBJ2-2, is GAGVSQSPSNKVTEKGKDVELRCDPISGHTALYWYRQSLGQGLEFLIYFQGNSAPDKSGLPSDRFSAERTGGSVSTLTIQRTQQEDSAVYLCASKNREPPGELFFGEGSRLTVL.

The chain couples TRBV7-9 to TRBJ2-5, with 11 nucleotides matching TRBD2. J gave up 4 bases and V 3 bases, and 7 bases lay outside the gene matches. Germline loops: CDR1 SEHNR, CDR2 FQNEAQ (reference sequence). This CDR3 is built from 16 residues. The CDR3 DNA sequence: TGTGCCAGCAGCTTCCCCTTCGGGACTAGCGGAGAGACCCAGTACTTC. It translates to CASSFPFGTSGETQYF.

The chain uses TRBV4-3 and TRBJ2-5, with D tentatively TRBD1 (5 bases). The CDR3 has 16 residues. Deletions cut 1 base from V and 9 bases from J, with 21 bases between. Germline-derived CDR1 and CDR2 are LGHNA and YSLEER. CDR3: CASSQAQLASLGAQYF. In DNA form, the CDR3 reads TGCGCCAGCAGCCAAGCTCAACTGGCGAGCCTAGGGGCCCAGTACTTC.

The chain recombines TRBV19 with TRBJ1-3; weak D call: TRBD1 (5 bases). The V gene lost 7 bases and the J gene lost 0 bases, with 10 bases spanning the gap. The CDR3 has 14 residues. CDR1 and CDR2 (germline): LNHDA, SQIVND (reference sequence). CDR3 region: CASKTVSSGNTIYF. The CDR3 DNA reads TGTGCCAGTAAGACAGTTTCCTCTGGAAACACCATATATTTT.

V gene TRBV5-6 combines with J gene TRBJ2-3, with D perhaps TRBD1 or TRBD2 (6 bases each). The CDR3 consists of 16 residues. Trimming took off 2 bases at V and 5 bases at J, with 18 bases between the two ends. The germline V gene encodes CDR1 SGHDT and CDR2 YYEEEE. CDR3 in amino acids: CASSFGGGSLRDTQYF. The CDR3 DNA sequence: TGTGCCAGCAGCTTTGGAGGGGGGTCCCTTCGAGATACGCAGTATTTT.

V gene TRBV15 combines with J gene TRBJ2-1; D unclear. The V end was cut by 4 bases, the J end by 5 bases, with 9 bases between. Germline CDR1 LNHNV, CDR2 YYDKDF (reference sequence). CDR3 length: 13 amino acids. The CDR3 is CATSNIPHNEQFF. The CDR3 coding sequence is TGTGCCACCAGCAATATCCCTCACAATGAGCAGTTCTTC.

The chain combines TRBV10-2 with TRBJ1-5; D uncertain. The V gene's germline CDR1 is WSHSY and CDR2 SAAADI. The V end was cut by 2 bases, the J end by 1 base, with 9 bases between. This CDR3 is built from 15 residues. The CDR3 DNA reads TGCGCCAGCAGTGAGCCCGGAGAGAGCAATCAGCCCCAGCATTTT. Protein product: CASSEPGESNQPQHF.

This sequence joins TRBV2 and TRBJ1-2, with TRBD1 as a possible D gene (6 bases). This CDR3 has 14 amino acids. The germline CDR1 and CDR2 sequences are SNHLY and FYNNEI. V was cut by 7 bases and J by 0 bases, with 12 bases left in between. The CDR3 nucleotides read TGTGCCAGCACCTCAGGGGTAGCTAACTATGGCTACACCTTC. Protein product: CASTSGVANYGYTF.